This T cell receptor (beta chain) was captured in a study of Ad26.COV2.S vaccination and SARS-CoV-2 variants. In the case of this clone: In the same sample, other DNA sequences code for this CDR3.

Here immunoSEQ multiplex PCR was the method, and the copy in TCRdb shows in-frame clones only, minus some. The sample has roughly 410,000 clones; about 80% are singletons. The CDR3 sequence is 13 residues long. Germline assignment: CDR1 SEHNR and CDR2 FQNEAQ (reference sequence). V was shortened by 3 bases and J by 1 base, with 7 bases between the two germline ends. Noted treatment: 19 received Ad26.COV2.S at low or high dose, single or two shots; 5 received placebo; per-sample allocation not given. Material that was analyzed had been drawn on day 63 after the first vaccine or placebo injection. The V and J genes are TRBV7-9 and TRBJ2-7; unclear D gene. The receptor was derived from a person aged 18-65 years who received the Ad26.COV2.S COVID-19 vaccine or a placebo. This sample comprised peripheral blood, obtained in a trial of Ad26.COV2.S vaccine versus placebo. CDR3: CASSLPGSYEQYF. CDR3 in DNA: TGTGCCAGCAGCTTGCCCGGTTCCTACGAGCAGTACTTC.